Reported below is one TCR beta chain. This clonotype was detected many times. No cognate antigen has been identified for it. Base qualities are missing; no much larger clone stands one base away. The data are from a study of Graves' ophthalmopathy and Graves' hyperthyroidism (dated by TCRdb to about 2018). For the wider study: Peripheral blood was collected at initial diagnosis, before any treatment. To explore V-J signatures distinguishing ophthalmopathy from hyperthyroidism, a discovery set of around 97 patients (43 ophthalmopathy, about 57 stable hyperthyroidism) was enrolled. Following sample collection, hyperthyroidism patients were given methimazole at a starting dose of 30 mg daily, and ophthalmopathy patients were given high-dose intravenous methylprednisolone. In total, 135 blood samples were TCR-sequenced: approximately 40 ophthalmopathy, 75 hyperthyroidism and roughly 17 hyperthyroidism-to-ophthalmopathy patients. For independent validation, a separate cohort was made up of about 18 hyperthyroidism patients plus 17 patients who later progressed from hyperthyroidism to ophthalmopathy. The study used TCR beta repertoire signatures to distinguish Graves' ophthalmopathy from Graves' hyperthyroidism and to predict progression to ophthalmopathy. For training and testing, the 100 or so patients in the discovery cohort were randomly divided in a 7:3 ratio. In five to seven hyperthyroidism patients, the T-cell repertoire of thyroid tissue was compared with the T-cell repertoire of blood.

Ophthalmopathy patients were characterized by moderately to severely active disease, a Clinical Activity Score of at least 3, a NOSPECS grade of at least 4, and a disease duration under 3 months. Patients with other autoimmune diseases, uncontrolled infections, pregnancy or lactation were excluded. Diagnosis was based on clinical symptoms, serum thyroxine, TRAb, thyroid ultrasound and orbital computed tomography. Ficoll-Paque density gradient centrifugation was used to isolate PBMCs from under 11 ml of fresh peripheral blood. Total RNA was extracted with Trizol reagent and quality-checked on an Agilent 2100 Bioanalyzer. The study at large found these results: Most expanded thyroid clonotypes with a frequency above 0.001 also appeared in blood, which suggests that blood repertoires may reflect the immune response in the thyroid. Ophthalmopathy was separated from stable hyperthyroidism by the 13-signature model with about 88% sensitivity and roughly 83% specificity in cross-validation and with 80%/75% in the test set. In validation, the model predicted ophthalmopathy progression with more than 55% sensitivity and roughly 72% specificity; some 13 predicted patients were CT-confirmed with GO in a median of 6.5 months. No statistical method was used to set the sample size in advance, and the investigators knew which group each participant was assigned to.

For repertoire sequencing, TCR beta CDR3 regions were amplified from RNA transcripts. A first-round RT-PCR used HTBI primers with the Qiagen OneStep RT-PCR kit, followed by a second-round multiplex PCR, size selection and purification. Libraries were sequenced paired-end with 100 bp reads on an Illumina HiSeq2000. The study's processing was this. SOAPnuke was used to process the reads, removing any read that contained adapters or uncalled bases, had a mean Phred below 15, or lacked an exact match to the constant primer or identifier. COPE v1.2.5 was used to merge high-quality paired reads. Unique nucleotide sequences were defined as clonotypes and aligned to IMGT TRB V, D and J references using MiTCR v1.1. The analysis was limited to V-J combinations with a frequency above 0.0001, which together covered 98% to 99.2% of repertoires. For each V-J combination, a TCR clonal expansion and chaos score was defined as the ratio of F50 clonal expansion to chaos observed in the TCRdist matrix. Welch's t-statistics and random forest were used to narrow the features down to 13 V-J combinations, which were then fed into a naive Bayes classifier. The Morisita-Horn index was used to measure how similar the thyroid and blood repertoires were. TCRdb reanalyzed the raw reads on its own, using fastp at Q25 for trimming and MiXCR for clone calling, and kept in-frame beta chains. Entries are consolidated by CDR3 protein sequence, retaining the most common genes and DNA. TCRdb, not the original authors, processed these V and J calls. The table for this sample lists approximately 500,000 distinct CDR3 sequences; over 13% of them were counted only once. Clones ranked in the top ten supply about 10% of the sample.

CDR1 SGHAT and CDR2 FQDESV are derived from the germline V gene (reference sequence). Including cysteine and phenylalanine, the CDR3 has 13 amino acids. CDR3 DNA is the only sequence kept; it has 39 bases, read in frame from the first base. V lost 3 bases and J lost 1 base; the stretch between them is 6 bases long. The clonotype originates from a young woman with Graves' ophthalmopathy. Donor details come from another sample of the same person, matched by shared clones. Sequencing was done on a sample of blood. The V and J segments used are TRBV11-1 and TRBJ2-5; TRBD2 is possibly the D segment (5 matching bases). The sequenced DNA: TGTGCCAGCAGCTTTAGCGCCCAAGAGACCCAGTACTTC. Its translation reads: CASSFSAQETQYF.